Listed below are T cell receptor beta chains from one sample, sequenced in a study of T cell responses to AZD1222 COVID-19 vaccine. Sequenced by immunoSEQ multiplex PCR; TCRdb stores in-frame clones only, minus some. The data show 95,000 to 110,000 clones, around 90% seen once. The sequenced sample was peripheral blood, obtained on day 0 of AZD1222 vaccination. The receptors derive from an adult in good health. CDR3s include the opening cysteine and the closing phenylalanine or tryptophan. The order of the fields is D gene, J gene, clone size, V gene, CDR3 protein, CDR3 DNA. D genes are given only for firm matches. Size values are once, few and many counts, or a class for expanded clones, and some rows have none.

d_gene: TRBD2
j_gene: TRBJ2-1
abundance: once
v_gene: TRBV6-2/TRBV6-3
CDR3aa: CASSLHKSGTRLNEQFF
CDR3nt: TGTGCCAGCAGTTTGCATAAATCCGGGACTAGGCTCAATGAGCAGTTCTTC

d_gene: NA
j_gene: TRBJ2-3
abundance: NA
v_gene: TRBV19
CDR3aa: CASRPGLTTDTQYF
CDR3nt: TGTGCCAGTAGACCGGGACTTACCACAGATACGCAGTATTTT

d_gene: NA
j_gene: TRBJ2-7
abundance: NA
v_gene: TRBV19
CDR3aa: CASSSKGRHEQYF
CDR3nt: TGTGCCAGTAGTTCAAAAGGTAGGCACGAGCAGTACTTC

d_gene: NA
j_gene: TRBJ1-4
abundance: NA
v_gene: TRBV7-2
CDR3aa: CASSLKTEGNEKLFF
CDR3nt: TGTGCCAGCAGCTTAAAAACAGAGGGTAATGAAAAACTGTTTTTT

d_gene: NA
j_gene: TRBJ1-4
abundance: NA
v_gene: TRBV19
CDR3aa: CASTRRGLATNEKLFF
CDR3nt: TGTGCCAGTACAAGACGGGGACTCGCAACTAATGAAAAACTGTTTTTT

d_gene: NA
j_gene: TRBJ2-2
abundance: NA
v_gene: TRBV2
CDR3aa: CASKPEGTGELFF
CDR3nt: TGTGCCAGCAAGCCTGAAGGAACCGGGGAGCTGTTTTTT

d_gene: TRBD1
j_gene: TRBJ1-3
abundance: NA
v_gene: TRBV5-4
CDR3aa: CASSSGQGRNTIYF
CDR3nt: TGTGCCAGCAGTTCAGGACAGGGACGAAACACCATATATTTT

d_gene: NA
j_gene: TRBJ2-5
abundance: NA
v_gene: TRBV5-1
CDR3aa: CASSSQGVGETQYF
CDR3nt: TGCGCCAGCAGCTCCCAGGGTGTCGGAGAGACCCAGTACTTC

d_gene: TRBD2
j_gene: TRBJ2-7
abundance: NA
v_gene: TRBV9
CDR3aa: CASSMLAGGPPYEQYF
CDR3nt: TGTGCCAGCAGCATGCTGGCGGGGGGGCCCCCCTACGAGCAGTACTTC

d_gene: TRBD1
j_gene: TRBJ1-6
abundance: NA
v_gene: TRBV18
CDR3aa: CASSPLGQGLMGGSPLHF
CDR3nt: TGTGCCAGCTCACCCTTGGGACAGGGATTAATGGGAGGTTCACCCCTCCACTTT

d_gene: NA
j_gene: TRBJ1-4
abundance: NA
v_gene: TRBV4-3
CDR3aa: CASSQDWRGSNEKLFF
CDR3nt: TGCGCCAGCAGCCAAGATTGGCGGGGATCCAATGAAAAACTGTTTTTT

d_gene: NA
j_gene: TRBJ1-2
abundance: NA
v_gene: TRBV6-5
CDR3aa: CASRVAASLNYGYTF
CDR3nt: TGTGCCAGCAGGGTGGCGGCGAGCCTAAACTATGGCTACACCTTC

d_gene: NA
j_gene: TRBJ1-1
abundance: NA
v_gene: TRBV7-2
CDR3aa: CASSPWRQDGTEAFF
CDR3nt: TGTGCCAGCAGCCCTTGGAGGCAGGATGGCACTGAAGCTTTCTTT